Below are 32 T cell receptor beta chains sequenced from a single sample in a study of PD-1 blockade in classical Hodgkin lymphoma (dated by TCRdb to the early 2020s). The sample's time point label is to be understood as: cycle 2 day 1 (C2D1) of nivolumab. Every trial patient had relapsed after autologous stem cell transplantation, and cohorts A, B and C differed in prior brentuximab vedotin exposure. To prepare the library, the immunoSEQ multiplex PCR assay was applied. TCRdb took this table from immuneACCESS and kept in-frame rearrangements with V and J called. Such tables lack part of the clones; where checked against another copy, unresolved V genes explain under half of the gap, and the rest is unexplained. The sample table shows around 25,000 clones, and roughly 80% are seen once. Of the sample, 7.5% to 9.5% falls within the top ten clones. The sequencing used peripheral blood mononuclear cells (PBMCs), collected before the second cycle of nivolumab. The source of these receptors is a human donor with classical Hodgkin lymphoma.

The chain uses TRBV10-3 and TRBJ2-5; the D is unclear. The CDR3 loop spans 12 amino acids. CDR1 is ENHRY, CDR2 SYGVKD, per germline. V was shortened by 3 bases and J by 3 bases, with 5 bases between the two germline ends. The CDR3 DNA reads TGTGCCATCAGTGACCCCGAAGAGACCCAGTACTTC. Its protein is CAISDPEETQYF.

The sample holds one count of this clone. The V gene is TRBV10-3, the J gene TRBJ2-7; no firm D call. This CDR3 comprises 11 residues. The V end was cut by 5 bases, the J end by 4 bases, with 6 bases between. Per germline, CDR1 ENHRY and CDR2 SYGVKD. The CDR3 loop reads CAISQDYEQYF. DNA of the CDR3: TGTGCCATCAGTCAGGATTACGAGCAGTACTTC.

This clone appeared a few times. The chain recombines TRBV5-1 with TRBJ1-2, with a tentative D call TRBD1 (5 bases). The CDR3 loop spans 15 amino acids. Germline CDR1 reads SGHRS; CDR2 reads YFSETQ. V was shortened by 4 bases and J by 0 bases, with 13 bases between the two germline ends. The CDR3 is CASSGTTAANYGYTF. In DNA form, the CDR3 reads TGCGCCAGCAGCGGAACGACAGCGGCTAACTATGGCTACACCTTC.

This clone appeared a few times. The J gene is TRBJ2-5, the V gene TRBV15, with 10 bases that match TRBD2. There are 16 residues in the CDR3. CDR1 and CDR2 (germline): LNHNV, YYDKDF (reference sequence). The trim removed 5 bases at V and 4 bases at J, leaving 10 bases unmatched. The CDR3 nucleotides read TGTGCCACCAGCGCCCCCCAGCGGGGGGGCCGAGAGACCCAGTACTTC. Amino acid sequence: CATSAPQRGGRETQYF.

This sequence joins TRBV10-3 and TRBJ1-5; 9 nucleotides align to TRBD1. The V gene end was trimmed by 6 bases and the J gene end by 4 bases; junction bases not matched to a gene: 7. This CDR3 is 15 amino acids long. Germline V CDR1 and CDR2: ENHRY, SYGVKD. DNA for the CDR3: TGTGCCATCAGGCGGACAGGGGATGAGAATCAGCCCCAGCATTTT. Protein product: CAIRRTGDENQPQHF.

The chain is built from TRBV5-6 and TRBJ1-2; the D is unclear. The CDR3 consists of 12 residues. Germline-derived CDR1 and CDR2 are SGHDT and YYEEEE. The ends were cut back, 0 bases at V and 7 bases at J, with 7 bases in the middle. CDR3 sequence reads: CASSLGGRGYTF. Here the CDR3 DNA reads TGTGCCAGCAGCTTGGGTGGCCGTGGCTACACCTTC.

V gene TRBV28 combines with J gene TRBJ1-2; D gene uncertain. Trimming took 2 bases from V and 4 from J, leaving 11 bases between them. Germline CDR1 is MDHEN and CDR2 is SYDVKM. The CDR3 is 14 residues long. CDR3 residues: CASSLGQVTYGYTF. The CDR3 DNA sequence: TGTGCCAGCAGTTTAGGGCAGGTTACCTATGGCTACACCTTC.

In its sample, this clone was seen once. The chain recombines TRBV6-1 with TRBJ2-6, with D perhaps TRBD1 (5 bases). V lost 11 bases, J lost 1 base, and 9 bases lay in between. Germline values: CDR1 MNHNS, CDR2 SASEGT. The CDR3 sequence is 13 residues long. This CDR3 is CAARGSGANVLTF. CDR3 sequence (DNA): TGTGCCGCAAGGGGTTCTGGGGCCAACGTCCTGACTTTC.

The CDR3 protein is CASSEDWGQVYGYTF. The CDR3 nucleotides read TGTGCCAGCAGTGAAGACTGGGGACAGGTCTATGGCTACACCTTC. The rearrangement links TRBV6-1 to TRBJ1-2, with 8 bases fitting TRBD1. J gave up 4 bases and V 1 base, and 5 bases lay outside the gene matches. This CDR3 is built from 15 residues. Germline V gene data show CDR1 as MNHNS and CDR2 as SASEGT.

This chain uses TRBV19 with TRBJ2-7; TRBD1 matches at 7 bases. J lost 3 bases, V lost 1 base, and 6 bases had no gene match. The CDR3 spans 15 residues. Germline CDR1 LNHDA, CDR2 SQIVND (reference sequence). The CDR3 sequence: CASSIGVTGNYEQYF. The DNA of the CDR3 is TGTGCCAGTAGTATAGGGGTGACAGGGAACTACGAGCAGTACTTC. Looking up the rest from reference TRBV19 and TRBJ2-7 gives the full variable domain: DGGITQSPKYLFRKEGQNVTLSCEQNLNHDAMYWYRQDPGQGLRLIYYSQIVNDFQKGDIAEGYSVSREKKESFPLTVTSAQKNPTAFYLCASSIGVTGNYEQYFGPGTRLTVT.

The chain is built from TRBV18 and TRBJ2-1; unclear D gene. Per germline, CDR1 KGHSH and CDR2 LQKENI. CDR3 length: 12 residues. V was pared by 3 bases and J by 7 bases, with 7 bases between. CDR3 region: CASSPAGNEQFF. The CDR3 DNA sequence: TGTGCCAGCTCACCGGCTGGAAATGAGCAGTTCTTC.

The rearrangement uses TRBV14 and TRBJ1-2, with TRBD1 as a possible D gene (6 bases). This CDR3 has 15 residues. V was pared by 5 bases and J by 3 bases, with 16 bases between. Germline CDR1 is SGHDN and CDR2 is FVKESK. For the CDR3, the DNA is TGTGCCAGCAGCGAACGAGGCAGGGGCGACTATGGCTACACCTTC. Amino acids: CASSERGRGDYGYTF.

The gene calls are TRBV11-2 and TRBJ1-2; 9 nucleotides align to TRBD1. Trimming took 5 bases from V and 8 from J; bases not matched to a gene: 6. The CDR3 has 13 amino acids. Germline V lookup: CDR1 SGHAT, CDR2 FQNNGV. CDR3 protein: CASSIQGALGYTF. CDR3 in DNA: TGTGCCAGCAGCATACAGGGGGCTCTAGGCTACACCTTC. The variable domain in full, completed from reference TRBV11-2 and TRBJ1-2, reads EAGVAQSPRYKIIEKRQSVAFWCNPISGHATLYWYQQILGQGPKLLIQFQNNGVVDDSQLPKDRFSAERLKGVDSTLKIQPAKLEDSAVYLCASSIQGALGYTFGSGTRLTVV.

This clone was picked up a small number of times. This rearrangement joins TRBV18 to TRBJ1-1; D is ambiguous. V was shortened by 3 bases and J by 3 bases, with 17 bases between the two germline ends. The CDR3 is 16 amino acids. Germline assignment: CDR1 KGHSH and CDR2 LQKENI. The CDR3 DNA is TGTGCCAGCTCACCTGAACGAGGTCCACGGTACACTGAAGCTTTCTTT. Translated: CASSPERGPRYTEAFF.

In this sample, this clone turned up once. The chain employs TRBV6-1 and TRBJ1-1; no clear D. V was cut by 6 bases and J by 0 bases, with 14 bases left in between. Germline loops: CDR1 MNHNS, CDR2 SASEGT. This CDR3 is 15 amino acids long. DNA for the CDR3: TGTGCCAGCAGGAGGGATTTGGGGTTGAACACTGAAGCTTTCTTT. As protein: CASRRDLGLNTEAFF.

J is TRBJ1-2 and V is TRBV6-5, with D unresolved. The CDR3 loop spans 12 amino acids. V lost 7 bases and J 6 bases, leaving 12 bases between the germline ends. The germline V gene has CDR1 MNHEY and CDR2 SVGAGI. In DNA form, the CDR3 reads TGTGCCAGCACCTCCTTCCGACATGGCTACACCTTC. Encoded protein: CASTSFRHGYTF.

The chain couples TRBV6-5 to TRBJ2-7; D tentatively fits TRBD1 or TRBD2 (5 bases each). The CDR3 has 11 amino acids. V shed 6 bases and J shed 7 bases, with 10 bases lying between them. CDR1 is MNHEY and CDR2 is SVGAGI in the germline V gene. CDR3 nucleotide sequence: TGTGCCAGCAGGGGTTGGGGGGAGCAGTACTTC. This translates into CASRGWGEQYF.

The chain carries TRBV5-1 and TRBJ2-5; tentative D call: TRBD1 (6 bases). With the DNA end fitting TRBJ2-7 better, the J assignment may be wrong. Germline loops: CDR1 SGHRS, CDR2 YFSETQ. The CDR3 has 13 residues. The CDR3 is CASSWDKSYEQYF. In DNA, the CDR3 is TGCGCCAGCAGCTGGGACAAATCCTACGAGCAGTACTTC.

The chain has TRBV5-6 and TRBJ2-1, with 12 positions matching TRBD1. V trimming: 5 bases; J trimming: 7 bases; junction bases outside the gene matches: 7. The germline V gene has CDR1 SGHDT and CDR2 YYEEEE. The CDR3 sequence is 15 residues long. This CDR3 is CASSRPGQGANEQFF. The CDR3 nucleotides are TGTGCCAGCAGTCGACCGGGACAGGGGGCTAATGAGCAGTTCTTC. The variable domain in full, completed from reference TRBV5-6 and TRBJ2-1, reads DAGVTQSPTHLIKTRGQQVTLRCSPKSGHDTVSWYQQALGQGPQFIFQYYEEEERQRGNFPDRFSGHQFPNYSSELNVNALLLGDSALYLCASSRPGQGANEQFFGPGTRLTVL.

The chain is built from TRBV5-1 and TRBJ2-1; TRBD2 is a possible D gene (5 bases). The CDR3 sequence is 16 residues long. V lost 4 bases and J lost 2, with 16 bases in between. Germline assignment: CDR1 SGHRS and CDR2 YFSETQ. The CDR3 DNA reads TGCGCCAGCAGCCCCGACGGAGGCCGTCCCTACAATGAGCAGTTCTTC. Translated, it gives CASSPDGGRPYNEQFF.

This chain joins TRBV6-1 and TRBJ2-1; D gene uncertain. Germline V CDR1 and CDR2: MNHNS, SASEGT. Deletions cut 0 bases from V and 5 bases from J, with 11 bases between. CDR3 length: 15 residues. CDR3 sequence: CASSEAWGYHNEQFF. The CDR3 region has the DNA TGTGCCAGCAGTGAAGCTTGGGGTTACCACAATGAGCAGTTCTTC.

Written as DNA, the CDR3 is TGTGCCAGCTCGCCGCAGTTAGGGGCAACTAATGAAAAACTGTTTTTT. This translates into CASSPQLGATNEKLFF. This rearrangement joins TRBV18 to TRBJ1-4, with D possibly matching TRBD1 (5 bases). CDR1 is KGHSH, CDR2 LQKENI, per germline. There are 16 residues in the CDR3. Trimming took off 6 bases at V and 0 bases at J, with 14 bases between the two ends.

This chain links TRBV28 with TRBJ2-7, with D perhaps being TRBD1 or TRBD2 (5 bases each). Trimming took 3 bases from V and 2 from J, leaving 11 bases between them. Germline CDR1 and CDR2: MDHEN and SYDVKM. The CDR3 consists of 14 residues. Here the CDR3 reads CASSFSRGPYEQYF. CDR3 nucleotide sequence: TGTGCCAGCAGTTTTTCCCGGGGCCCCTACGAGCAGTACTTC.

This rearrangement joins TRBV4-2 to TRBJ2-7; 9 bases are shared with TRBD1. Germline V gives CDR1 LGHNA, CDR2 YNFKEQ. The CDR3 has 14 amino acids. J lost 10 bases, V lost 1 base, and 8 bases had no gene match. The CDR3 region is CASSQAGTGKIQYF. The CDR3 DNA reads TGTGCCAGCAGCCAAGCTGGGACAGGGAAAATCCAGTACTTC.

This clone showed up just a few times. As DNA, the CDR3 is TGTGCCAGCACCGGGAGGTCTAATGAAAAACTGTTTTTT. This sequence encodes CASTGRSNEKLFF. The rearrangement joins TRBV6-1 to TRBJ1-4, with D hard to call. The CDR3 covers 13 residues. CDR1 is MNHNS and CDR2 is SASEGT in the germline V gene. V gave up 7 bases and J gave up 3 bases, with 9 bases separating them.

The chain combines TRBV29-1 with TRBJ1-2, with 9 nucleotides matching TRBD1. Germline V gene data show CDR1 as SQVTM and CDR2 as ANQGSEA. The CDR3 length is 13 residues. V was clipped by 7 bases and J by 3 bases; unmatched bases: 6. The CDR3 loop is CSAETGGDYGYTF. In DNA form, the CDR3 reads TGCAGCGCCGAAACAGGGGGCGACTATGGCTACACCTTC.

V usage is TRBV28 and J usage is TRBJ1-6, with TRBD1 matching over 7 bases. The CDR3 runs to 15 residues. CDR1 is MDHEN and CDR2 is SYDVKM in the germline V gene. J gave up 5 bases and V 3 bases, and 4 bases lay outside the gene matches. The CDR3 nucleotides are TGTGCCAGCAGTTTCCGAGACAGGGATAATTCACCCCTCCACTTT. Its translation: CASSFRDRDNSPLHF.

This CDR3 reads CASRRIYEQYF. Written as DNA, the CDR3 is TGTGCCAGCAGGAGGATTTACGAGCAGTACTTC. V is TRBV13 and J is TRBJ2-7; D ambiguous. Germline V lookup: CDR1 PRHDT, CDR2 FYEKMQ (reference sequence). The CDR3 consists of 11 residues. Trimming cost V 6 bases and J 4 bases, with 7 bases left between them.

This clone was seen only once. The rearrangement uses TRBV30 and TRBJ1-2, with D uncertain. Germline loops: CDR1 GTSNPN, CDR2 SVGIG (reference sequence). The CDR3 runs 15 residues. Trimming took 2 bases from V and 1 from J, leaving 14 bases between them. This CDR3 is CAWSPPGLINYGYTF. Written as DNA, the CDR3 is TGTGCCTGGAGTCCCCCAGGATTGATTAACTATGGCTACACCTTC.

This clone was observed a few times. CDR3 in amino acids: CASSLSARGDSPLHF. In DNA, the CDR3 is TGTGCCAGCAGTTTATCGGCACGGGGAGATTCACCCCTCCACTTT. The chain is built from TRBV28 and TRBJ1-6; D unclear. The CDR3 consists of 15 residues. Germline V gives CDR1 MDHEN, CDR2 SYDVKM. Trimming cost V 1 base and J 8 bases, with 12 bases left between them.

The rearrangement uses TRBV10-3 and TRBJ2-3; TRBD2 matches at 9 bases. V was pared by 4 bases and J by 6 bases, with 11 bases of the junction left unmatched. The CDR3 sequence is 16 residues long. The germline gives CDR1 ENHRY, CDR2 SYGVKD. CDR3 nucleotides: TGTGCCATCAGTGGAACTGGCGGGGGGGCTTCCGATACGCAGTATTTT. Amino acids: CAISGTGGGASDTQYF.

The J gene is TRBJ2-5, the V gene TRBV28; 7 bases are shared with TRBD1. The V gene end was trimmed by 1 base and the J gene end by 1 base; junction bases not matched to a gene: 9. Germline CDR1 is MDHEN and CDR2 is SYDVKM. The CDR3 consists of 17 residues. The CDR3: CASSLSTGQGPQETQYF. DNA of the CDR3: TGTGCCAGCAGTTTATCGACAGGGCAGGGGCCCCAAGAGACCCAGTACTTC. The whole variable domain, filled in from reference TRBV28 and TRBJ2-5, reads DVKVTQSSRYLVKRTGEKVFLECVQDMDHENMFWYRQDPGLGLRLIYFSYDVKMKEKGDIPEGYSVSREKKERFSLILESASTNQTSMYLCASSLSTGQGPQETQYFGPGTRLLVL.